The present T cell receptor (beta chain) was sequenced within a study of blood T cell repertoires in COVID-19. The V and J ends lost 10 bases and 7 bases respectively, with 11 bases between them. There are 12 residues in the CDR3. Germline V gives CDR1 MDHEN, CDR2 SYDVKM. In the study's own analysis: Amplification of reference gene primers was used by the study to estimate nucleated cell counts. Here immunoSEQ multiplex PCR was the method, and the copy in TCRdb shows in-frame clones only, minus some. V, J and clone size are those of that table, while D and trimming were read from the DNA. Among about 64,000 clones listed, more than 75% were seen once.

The sample was PBMCs or T cells enriched from blood (not recorded which). This chain links TRBV28 with TRBJ1-6; possible D gene TRBD1, 5 bases. The clonotype was recovered from a woman in her forties who had recovered from COVID-19. For the CDR3, the DNA is TGTGCCACCCTGGGACTCAATTCACCCCTCCACTTT. Encoded protein: CATLGLNSPLHF.